This TCR beta chain was identified in a study of OX40 agonist ivuxolimab in advanced cancers. V lost 5 bases to trimming and J lost 8 bases, with 12 bases between them. The CDR3 length is 12 residues. Germline lookup yields CDR1 SEHNR and CDR2 FQNEAQ (reference sequence). The repertoire was sequenced with immunoSEQ multiplex PCR; TCRdb's copy has only in-frame clones and lacks some. The data hold about 150,000 clones, with 94% observed a single time. This clonotype was sampled from an adult with an advanced solid tumor such as melanoma, head and neck, liver or kidney cancer. Specimen: CD4+ or CD8+ T cells sorted from blood, collected in a trial of the OX40 agonist ivuxolimab. The chain joins TRBV7-9 to TRBJ1-2, with no clear D. This chain's CDR3 is CASSDRTGGYTF. In nucleotides, the CDR3 is TGTGCCAGCAGCGACCGGACCGGGGGCTACACCTTC.